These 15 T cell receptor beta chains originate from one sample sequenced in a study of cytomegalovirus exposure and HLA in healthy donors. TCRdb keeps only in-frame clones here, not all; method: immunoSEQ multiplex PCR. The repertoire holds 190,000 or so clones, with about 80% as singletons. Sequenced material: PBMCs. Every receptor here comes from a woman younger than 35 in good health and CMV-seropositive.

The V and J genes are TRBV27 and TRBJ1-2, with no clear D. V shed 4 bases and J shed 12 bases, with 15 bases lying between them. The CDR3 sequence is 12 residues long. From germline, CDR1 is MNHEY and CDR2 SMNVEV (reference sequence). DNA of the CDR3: TGTGCCAGCAGTTCCCGCGCGGGGAGTCACACCTTC. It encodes CASSSRAGSHTF.

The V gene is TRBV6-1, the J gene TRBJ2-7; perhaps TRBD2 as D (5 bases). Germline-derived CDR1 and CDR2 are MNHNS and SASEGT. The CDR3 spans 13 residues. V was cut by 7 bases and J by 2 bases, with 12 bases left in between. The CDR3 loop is CASKGREPYEQYF. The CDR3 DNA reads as TGTGCCAGCAAGGGAAGGGAGCCCTACGAGCAGTACTTC.

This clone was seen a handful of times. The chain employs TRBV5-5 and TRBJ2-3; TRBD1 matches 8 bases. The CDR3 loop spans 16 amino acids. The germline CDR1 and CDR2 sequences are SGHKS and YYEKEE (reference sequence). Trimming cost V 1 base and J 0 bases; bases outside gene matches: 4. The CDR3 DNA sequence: TGTGCCAGCAGCTTGCCGCAGGGGGCTAGCACAGATACGCAGTATTTT. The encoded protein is CASSLPQGASTDTQYF.

CDR3 protein: CASSAWGRLNEQFF. The DNA of the CDR3 is TGTGCCAGCAGCGCTTGGGGGCGCCTTAATGAGCAGTTCTTC. V usage is TRBV7-9 and J usage is TRBJ2-1; a weak D match, TRBD1 (6 bases). CDR1 SEHNR and CDR2 FQNEAQ come from the germline V gene (reference sequence). The CDR3 has 14 amino acids. Trimming shortened V by 5 bases and J by 7 bases, and 15 bases separated the two germline ends.

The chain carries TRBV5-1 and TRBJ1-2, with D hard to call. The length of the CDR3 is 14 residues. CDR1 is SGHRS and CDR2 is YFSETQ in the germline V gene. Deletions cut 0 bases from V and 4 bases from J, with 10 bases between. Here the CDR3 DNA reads TGCGCCAGCAGCTTGGCTGAGGGATCCTATGGCTACACCTTC. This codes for CASSLAEGSYGYTF.

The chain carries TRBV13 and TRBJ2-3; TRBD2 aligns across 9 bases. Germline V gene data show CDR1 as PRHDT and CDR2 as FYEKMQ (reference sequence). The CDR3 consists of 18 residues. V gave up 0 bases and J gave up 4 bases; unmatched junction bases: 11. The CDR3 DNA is TGTGCCAGCAGCTTAGGCCTAAGGGCTAGCGGGGTTGCAGATACGCAGTATTTT. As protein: CASSLGLRASGVADTQYF.

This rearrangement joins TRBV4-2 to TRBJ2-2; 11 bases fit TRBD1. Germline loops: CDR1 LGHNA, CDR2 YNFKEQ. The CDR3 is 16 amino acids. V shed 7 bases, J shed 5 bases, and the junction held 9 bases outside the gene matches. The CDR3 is CASTLEGTGGTGELFF. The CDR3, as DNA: TGTGCCAGCACCTTAGAAGGGACAGGGGGAACCGGGGAGCTGTTTTTT.

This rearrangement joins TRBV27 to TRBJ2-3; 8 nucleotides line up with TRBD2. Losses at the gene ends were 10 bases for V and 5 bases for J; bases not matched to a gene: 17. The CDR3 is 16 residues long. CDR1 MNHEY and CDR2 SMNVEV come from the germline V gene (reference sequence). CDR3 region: CATVQRGLISGDTQYF. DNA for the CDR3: TGTGCCACCGTGCAGCGGGGGTTAATCTCGGGAGATACGCAGTATTTT.

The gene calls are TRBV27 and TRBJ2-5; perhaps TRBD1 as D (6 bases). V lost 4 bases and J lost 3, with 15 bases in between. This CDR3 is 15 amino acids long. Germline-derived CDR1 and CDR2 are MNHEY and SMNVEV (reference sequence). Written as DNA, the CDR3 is TGTGCCAGCAGTTCCAGGGGTGCCGGGGAAGAGACCCAGTACTTC. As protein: CASSSRGAGEETQYF.

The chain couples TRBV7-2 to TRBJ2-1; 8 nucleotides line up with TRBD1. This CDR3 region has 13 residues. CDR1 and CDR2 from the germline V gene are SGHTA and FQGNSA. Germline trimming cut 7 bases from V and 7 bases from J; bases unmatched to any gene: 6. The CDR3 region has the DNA TGTGCCAGCACCAAGGACAGGGTTAATGAGCAGTTCTTC. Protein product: CASTKDRVNEQFF.

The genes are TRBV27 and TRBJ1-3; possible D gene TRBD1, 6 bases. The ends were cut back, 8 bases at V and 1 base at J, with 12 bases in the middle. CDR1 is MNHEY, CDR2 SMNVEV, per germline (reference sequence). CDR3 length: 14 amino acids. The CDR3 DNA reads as TGTGCCAGCCGCCAAGGGGGTTCTGGAAACACCATATATTTT. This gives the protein CASRQGGSGNTIYF.

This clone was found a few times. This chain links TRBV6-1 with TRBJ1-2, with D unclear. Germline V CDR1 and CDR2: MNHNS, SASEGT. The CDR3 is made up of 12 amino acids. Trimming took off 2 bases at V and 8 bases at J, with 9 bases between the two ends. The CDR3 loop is CASSETGNGYTF. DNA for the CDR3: TGTGCCAGCAGTGAAACGGGAAACGGCTACACCTTC.

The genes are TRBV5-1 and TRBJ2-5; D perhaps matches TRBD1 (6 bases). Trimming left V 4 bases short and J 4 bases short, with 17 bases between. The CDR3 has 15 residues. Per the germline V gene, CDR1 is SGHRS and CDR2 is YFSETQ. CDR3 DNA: TGCGCCAGCAGCACAGGGACACTAGAGGGAGAGACCCAGTACTTC. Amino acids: CASSTGTLEGETQYF.

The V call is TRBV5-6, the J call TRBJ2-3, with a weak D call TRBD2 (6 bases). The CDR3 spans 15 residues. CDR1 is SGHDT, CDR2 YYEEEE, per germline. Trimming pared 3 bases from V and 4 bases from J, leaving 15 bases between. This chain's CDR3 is CASSWMGGGPDTQYF. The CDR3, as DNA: TGTGCCAGCAGCTGGATGGGCGGAGGGCCAGATACGCAGTATTTT.

CDR3 residues: CASSPDGTGWFTGELFF. The DNA for the CDR3 is TGTGCCAGCAGTCCGGATGGGACAGGGTGGTTCACCGGGGAGCTGTTTTTT. The J gene is TRBJ2-2, the V gene TRBV6-4; 9 bases line up with TRBD1. CDR1 and CDR2 (germline): MRHNA, SNTAGT. After removal of 5 bases from V and 4 bases from J, the junction contained 11 bases not matched to a gene. CDR3 length: 17 amino acids.